This T cell receptor (beta chain) is drawn from a study of blood T cell repertoires in COVID-19. Trimming shortened V by 3 bases and J by 1 base, and 10 bases separated the two germline ends. The CDR3 has 14 residues. Germline CDR1 is SGHVS and CDR2 is FQNEAQ. This table comes from immunoSEQ multiplex PCR, and its TCRdb copy is limited to in-frame clones, with some not included. This table holds about 11,000 clones, 75% to 90% found once. V usage is TRBV7-8 and J usage is TRBJ2-7; tentatively, D is TRBD2 (6 bases). The receptor's source is a human donor in a cohort sampled during active COVID-19. Material for sequencing was peripheral blood. The CDR3 here is CASSLAGTSYEQYF. CDR3 DNA: TGTGCCAGCAGCTTGGCGGGGACTTCCTACGAGCAGTACTTC.